A selection of T cell receptor beta chains follows, all from one sample in a study of blood T cell repertoires in COVID-19. TCRdb's copy holds only in-frame clones and misses some; the assay was immunoSEQ multiplex PCR. The sample carries around 250,000 clones, approximately 89% recorded once. The sequenced material came from peripheral blood. The receptors were sampled from a man aged 35-49 years with active or convalescent COVID-19. Both conserved end residues are part of each CDR3. The order of the fields is clone size, D gene, J gene, V gene, CDR3 DNA, CDR3 protein. The D gene is left open where the match is weak. Size is omitted from some rows. Given values are once, few, many or a class for expanded clones.

clone size: -
D gene: -
J gene: TRBJ1-3
V gene: TRBV27
CDR3 DNA: TGTGCCAGCAGTTTCACCGCAGGGTTCAGAAACACCATATATTTT
CDR3 protein: CASSFTAGFRNTIYF

clone size: -
D gene: -
J gene: TRBJ1-4
V gene: TRBV30
CDR3 DNA: TGTGCCTGGAGTGTAGCCGCAGCCGGCGGGGAAAAACTGTTTTTT
CDR3 protein: CAWSVAAAGGEKLFF

clone size: many
D gene: TRBD1
J gene: TRBJ1-2
V gene: TRBV6-5
CDR3 DNA: TGTGCCAGCAGTTACGTAACCGGGACAGGGGCCTATGGCTACACCTTC
CDR3 protein: CASSYVTGTGAYGYTF

clone size: -
D gene: TRBD1
J gene: TRBJ2-7
V gene: TRBV6-2/TRBV6-3
CDR3 DNA: TGTGCCAGCAGTTACTCCGGGACAGGGAGGGCCTACGAGCAGTACTTC
CDR3 protein: CASSYSGTGRAYEQYF

clone size: once
D gene: -
J gene: TRBJ2-7
V gene: TRBV4-2
CDR3 DNA: TGTGCCAGCAGCCCTGTTGGGGGGATGGGCCAGTACGAGCAGTACTTC
CDR3 protein: CASSPVGGMGQYEQYF

clone size: -
D gene: TRBD1
J gene: TRBJ2-2
V gene: TRBV9
CDR3 DNA: TGTGCCAGCAGCTCCCGTCCCGGGACAGGGGCCGGGGAGCTGTTTTTT
CDR3 protein: CASSSRPGTGAGELFF

clone size: -
D gene: TRBD2
J gene: TRBJ2-2
V gene: TRBV10-2
CDR3 DNA: TGCGCCAGCACTAGTCCGGGACTAGCAGCCGACGGGGAGCTGTTTTTT
CDR3 protein: CASTSPGLAADGELFF

clone size: -
D gene: TRBD2
J gene: TRBJ2-2
V gene: TRBV11-2
CDR3 DNA: TGTGCCAGCAGCTCCACTAGCGGCGGGGAGCTGTTTTTT
CDR3 protein: CASSSTSGGELFF

clone size: -
D gene: TRBD2
J gene: TRBJ2-1
V gene: TRBV29-1
CDR3 DNA: TGCAGCGCCGCGCTAGCGGGAGGGTCCAATGAGCAGTTCTTC
CDR3 protein: CSAALAGGSNEQFF

clone size: -
D gene: -
J gene: TRBJ1-5
V gene: TRBV25-1
CDR3 DNA: TGTGCCAGCAGTGGCGGTAATCAGCCCCAGCATTTT
CDR3 protein: CASSGGNQPQHF

clone size: -
D gene: -
J gene: TRBJ2-6
V gene: TRBV15
CDR3 DNA: TGTGCCACCAGCAGAGACCGTTCTGGGGCCAACGTCCTGACTTTC
CDR3 protein: CATSRDRSGANVLTF

clone size: once
D gene: TRBD2
J gene: TRBJ2-1
V gene: TRBV7-8
CDR3 DNA: TGTGCCAGCAGCTTAGGGGGGAGGGCAAGCTCCTACAATGAGCAGTTCTTC
CDR3 protein: CASSLGGRASSYNEQFF

clone size: -
D gene: -
J gene: TRBJ1-2
V gene: TRBV19
CDR3 DNA: TGTGCCAGTAGGGTGGACTTTAACTATGGCTACACCTTC
CDR3 protein: CASRVDFNYGYTF

clone size: -
D gene: TRBD1
J gene: TRBJ1-5
V gene: TRBV6-5
CDR3 DNA: TGTGCCAGCAGTCGGGGACAGGGTGGCAATCAGCCCCAGCATTTT
CDR3 protein: CASSRGQGGNQPQHF

clone size: -
D gene: TRBD1
J gene: TRBJ1-1
V gene: TRBV6-5
CDR3 DNA: TGTGCCAGTCCCGGACAGGGGATGACTGAAGCTTTCTTT
CDR3 protein: CASPGQGMTEAFF

clone size: -
D gene: TRBD2
J gene: TRBJ2-7
V gene: TRBV7-6
CDR3 DNA: TGTGCCAGCAGCTCGGGGCTAGCGGGGGGGCGCCTCGAGCAGTACTTC
CDR3 protein: CASSSGLAGGRLEQYF

clone size: once
D gene: -
J gene: TRBJ1-5
V gene: TRBV19
CDR3 DNA: TGTGCCAGTAGTAGGATCAGCGACGCGAGCAATCAGCCCCAGCATTTT
CDR3 protein: CASSRISDASNQPQHF

clone size: -
D gene: -
J gene: TRBJ1-2
V gene: TRBV30
CDR3 DNA: TGTGCCTGGAGCGAAAATGAGGGAGGCAAGGGCTACACCTTC
CDR3 protein: CAWSENEGGKGYTF

clone size: -
D gene: -
J gene: TRBJ1-1
V gene: TRBV14
CDR3 DNA: TGTGCCAGCAGCCGCGGGGGAACTGAAGCTTTCTTT
CDR3 protein: CASSRGGTEAFF

clone size: -
D gene: -
J gene: TRBJ1-5
V gene: TRBV20-1
CDR3 DNA: TGCAGTGCTAGTAAGGGGAACAATCAGCCCCAGCATTTT
CDR3 protein: CSASKGNNQPQHF

clone size: once
D gene: -
J gene: TRBJ2-2
V gene: TRBV10-2
CDR3 DNA: TGCGCCATACTAACCAATGTGAACACCGGGGAGCTGTTTTTT
CDR3 protein: CAILTNVNTGELFF

clone size: -
D gene: TRBD1
J gene: TRBJ2-7
V gene: TRBV28
CDR3 DNA: TGTGCCAGCATTCACGGGACAGGGGGCGAGCGGCAGTACTTC
CDR3 protein: CASIHGTGGERQYF

clone size: few
D gene: -
J gene: TRBJ2-2
V gene: TRBV5-5
CDR3 DNA: TGTGCCAGCACCCAGATGGGGGGTGACGGGGAGCTGTTTTTT
CDR3 protein: CASTQMGGDGELFF

clone size: -
D gene: TRBD1
J gene: TRBJ1-3
V gene: TRBV9
CDR3 DNA: TGTGCCAGCAGCGCCACAGGGGACTCTGGAAACACCATATATTTT
CDR3 protein: CASSATGDSGNTIYF

clone size: -
D gene: TRBD2
J gene: TRBJ2-7
V gene: TRBV11-2
CDR3 DNA: TGTGCCAGCAGCCGGAAAGCTAGCGGGGGATCCTACGAGCAGTACTTC
CDR3 protein: CASSRKASGGSYEQYF

clone size: -
D gene: TRBD2
J gene: TRBJ2-1
V gene: TRBV9
CDR3 DNA: TGTGCCAGCAGCTCGCCCGGGACTAGCGGGGGGCTAACCTACAATGAGCAGTTCTTC
CDR3 protein: CASSSPGTSGGLTYNEQFF

clone size: -
D gene: -
J gene: TRBJ1-4
V gene: TRBV19
CDR3 DNA: TGTGCCAGTAGTATTGGTTCGAGACAGCCAGCAACTAATGAAAAACTGTTTTTT
CDR3 protein: CASSIGSRQPATNEKLFF

clone size: -
D gene: TRBD1
J gene: TRBJ2-7
V gene: TRBV27
CDR3 DNA: TGTGCCAGCAGCACCGTAGGGGACAGCCTCACCGAGCAGTACTTC
CDR3 protein: CASSTVGDSLTEQYF

clone size: -
D gene: TRBD1
J gene: TRBJ1-5
V gene: TRBV2
CDR3 DNA: TGTGCCACGGACAGGGGGCAGGGTCAGCCCCAGCATTTT
CDR3 protein: CATDRGQGQPQHF

clone size: -
D gene: TRBD1
J gene: TRBJ2-1
V gene: TRBV29-1
CDR3 DNA: TGCAGCGCTTCCGGGACAGGTCGCTCGAATGAGCAGTTCTTC
CDR3 protein: CSASGTGRSNEQFF

clone size: -
D gene: TRBD2
J gene: TRBJ2-5
V gene: TRBV14
CDR3 DNA: TGTGCCAGCAGCCAAGACCTAGCGGTACCGCATGAGACCCAGTACTTC
CDR3 protein: CASSQDLAVPHETQYF

clone size: -
D gene: -
J gene: TRBJ2-2
V gene: TRBV7-2
CDR3 DNA: TGTGCCAGCAGCTTAGAGGGACCACAGGGACCCGGGGAGCTGTTTTTT
CDR3 protein: CASSLEGPQGPGELFF

clone size: -
D gene: -
J gene: TRBJ2-2
V gene: TRBV30
CDR3 DNA: TGTGCCTGGAGGGTACTAGCAGAGCTGTTTTTT
CDR3 protein: CAWRVLAELFF

clone size: -
D gene: TRBD1
J gene: TRBJ1-4
V gene: TRBV3-1/TRBV3-2
CDR3 DNA: TGTGCCAGCAGCCAAAGGGGACAGCTTCATGAAAAACTGTTTTTT
CDR3 protein: CASSQRGQLHEKLFF

clone size: -
D gene: TRBD1
J gene: TRBJ1-6
V gene: TRBV27
CDR3 DNA: TGTGCCAGCAGGGGACAGGGTGGGTCACCCCTCCACTTT
CDR3 protein: CASRGQGGSPLHF

clone size: few
D gene: -
J gene: TRBJ1-1
V gene: TRBV11-2
CDR3 DNA: TGTGCCAGCAGCCCCATGGCCCTTAACACTGAAGCTTTCTTT
CDR3 protein: CASSPMALNTEAFF

clone size: -
D gene: TRBD2
J gene: TRBJ2-3
V gene: TRBV24-1
CDR3 DNA: TGTGCCACCAGTGATGACGGGACTAGCGGGAGGAGCACAGATACGCAGTATTTT
CDR3 protein: CATSDDGTSGRSTDTQYF

clone size: few
D gene: TRBD1
J gene: TRBJ2-1
V gene: TRBV7-9
CDR3 DNA: TGTGCCAGCAGCTCCGGACAGGGGAACTACAATGAGCAGTTCTTC
CDR3 protein: CASSSGQGNYNEQFF

clone size: -
D gene: TRBD1
J gene: TRBJ2-7
V gene: TRBV29-1
CDR3 DNA: TGCAGCGTTGTGGCAGGGGGCGTCTACGAGCAGTACTTC
CDR3 protein: CSVVAGGVYEQYF

clone size: once
D gene: TRBD1
J gene: TRBJ1-3
V gene: TRBV19
CDR3 DNA: TGTGCCACGAGACAGGGCTCTGGAAACACCATATATTTT
CDR3 protein: CATRQGSGNTIYF

clone size: once
D gene: -
J gene: TRBJ2-1
V gene: TRBV24-1
CDR3 DNA: TGTGCCACCAGTGATTTATACGCGGAAAGCTCCTACAATGAGCAGTTCTTC
CDR3 protein: CATSDLYAESSYNEQFF

clone size: -
D gene: TRBD1
J gene: TRBJ1-5
V gene: TRBV11-2
CDR3 DNA: TGTGCCAGCAGCCCGGGACAGCTGCCCGGTCAGCCCCAGCATTTT
CDR3 protein: CASSPGQLPGQPQHF